This T cell receptor beta chain was retrieved from a study of blood T cells in healthy people across ages. Whole-study results and caveats: Unsorted PBMC input precluded a conclusive naive versus antigen-experienced comparison.

The CDR3 totals 14 residues. CDR1 and CDR2 (germline): SGHAT, FQNNGV. A remark on this clonotype: Its antigen is undetermined. One end of the junction does not line up with germline, which may come from a read error.

A sample-barcoded 5' primer and a J-beta primer mix were used in a second PCR of about 6 to 11 cycles. MiXCR, applied by TCRdb to the 5' RACE reads, yields one record per CDR3 protein. This table holds 1.5 million to 2 million distinct CDR3 sequences, 25% to 30% found once. Researchers collected ten milliliters of peripheral blood from every single donor. Isolated per sample were at least 6 million PBMCs. The origin of this receptor is a woman aged 25 to 39 in good health. The chain joins TRBV11-2 to TRBJ2-5; maybe TRBD1 (6 bases). The specimen sequenced was blood. The chain's CDR3 is CAISVEGVQETQYF. CDR3 coding DNA: TGTGCCATCAGCGTAGAGGGGGTTCAAGAGACCCAGTACTTC.